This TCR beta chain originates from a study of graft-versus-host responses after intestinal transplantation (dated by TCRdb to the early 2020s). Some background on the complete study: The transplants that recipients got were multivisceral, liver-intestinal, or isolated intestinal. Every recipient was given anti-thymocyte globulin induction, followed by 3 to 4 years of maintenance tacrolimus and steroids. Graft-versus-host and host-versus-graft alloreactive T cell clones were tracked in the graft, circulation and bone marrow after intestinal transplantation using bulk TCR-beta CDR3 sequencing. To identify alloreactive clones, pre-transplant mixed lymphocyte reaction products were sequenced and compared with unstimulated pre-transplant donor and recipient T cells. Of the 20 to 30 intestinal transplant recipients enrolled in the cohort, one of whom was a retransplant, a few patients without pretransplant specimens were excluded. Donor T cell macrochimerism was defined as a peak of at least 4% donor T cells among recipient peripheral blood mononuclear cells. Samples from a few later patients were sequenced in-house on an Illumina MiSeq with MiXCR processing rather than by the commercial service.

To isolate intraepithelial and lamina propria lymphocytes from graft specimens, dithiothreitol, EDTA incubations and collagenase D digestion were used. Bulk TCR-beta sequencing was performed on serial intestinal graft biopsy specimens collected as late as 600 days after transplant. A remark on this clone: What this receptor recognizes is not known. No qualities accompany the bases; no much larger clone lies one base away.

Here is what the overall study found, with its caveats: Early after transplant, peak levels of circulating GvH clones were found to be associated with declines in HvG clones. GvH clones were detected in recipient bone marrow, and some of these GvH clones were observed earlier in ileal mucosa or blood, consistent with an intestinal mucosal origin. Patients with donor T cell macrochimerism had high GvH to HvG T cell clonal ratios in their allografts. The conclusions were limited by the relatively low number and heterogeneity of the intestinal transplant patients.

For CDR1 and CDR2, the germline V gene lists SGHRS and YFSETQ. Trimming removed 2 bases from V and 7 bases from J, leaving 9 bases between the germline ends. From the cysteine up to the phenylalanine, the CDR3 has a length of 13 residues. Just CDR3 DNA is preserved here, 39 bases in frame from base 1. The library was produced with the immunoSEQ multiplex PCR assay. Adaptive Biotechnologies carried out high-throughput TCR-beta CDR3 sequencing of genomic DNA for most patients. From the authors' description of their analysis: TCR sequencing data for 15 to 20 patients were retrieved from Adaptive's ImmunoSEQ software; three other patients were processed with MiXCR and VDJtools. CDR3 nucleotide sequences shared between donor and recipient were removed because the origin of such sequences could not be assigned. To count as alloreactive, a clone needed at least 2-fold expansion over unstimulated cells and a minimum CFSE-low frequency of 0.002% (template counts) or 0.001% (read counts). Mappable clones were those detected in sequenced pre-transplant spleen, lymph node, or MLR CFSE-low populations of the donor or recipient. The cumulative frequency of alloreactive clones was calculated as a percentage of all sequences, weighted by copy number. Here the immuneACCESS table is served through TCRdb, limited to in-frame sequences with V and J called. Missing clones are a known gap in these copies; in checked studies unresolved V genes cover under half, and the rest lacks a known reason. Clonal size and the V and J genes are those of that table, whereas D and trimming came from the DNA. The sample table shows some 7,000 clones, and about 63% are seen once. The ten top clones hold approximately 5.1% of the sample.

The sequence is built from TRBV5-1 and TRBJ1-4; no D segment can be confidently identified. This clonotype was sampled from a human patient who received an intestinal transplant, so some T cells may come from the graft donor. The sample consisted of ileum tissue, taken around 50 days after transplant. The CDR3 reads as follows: CASSLSGSEKLFF. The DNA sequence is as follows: TGCGCCAGCAGCTTATCGGGTAGTGAAAAACTGTTTTTT.